One sample yielded the 28 T cell receptor beta chains listed below, sequenced in a study of blood T cell repertoires in COVID-19. Method: immunoSEQ multiplex PCR; TCRdb's copy keeps in-frame clones and lacks some. The sample includes some 150,000 clones, around 87% seen only once; the top ten take 2% to 2.5%. Material for sequencing was peripheral blood. Receptors originate from a man aged 50 to 59 with active COVID-19.

This sequence joins TRBV15 and TRBJ1-2; 7 nucleotides agree with TRBD1. V gave up 1 base and J gave up 6 bases; unmatched junction bases: 2. CDR3 length: 13 residues. Germline CDR1 LNHNV, CDR2 YYDKDF (reference sequence). DNA of the CDR3: TGTGCCACCAGCAGAGGAGGGGGCGATGGCTACACCTTC. Its protein product is CATSRGGGDGYTF. Full variable domain (remainder filled in from reference TRBV15 and TRBJ1-2): DAMVIQNPRYQVTQFGKPVTLSCSQTLNHNVMYWYQQKSSQAPKLLFHYYDKDFNNEADTPDNFQSRRPNTSFCFLDIRSPGLGDTAMYLCATSRGGGDGYTFGSGTRLTVV.

V is TRBV18 and J is TRBJ1-5; 10 bases map to TRBD1. From germline, CDR1 is KGHSH and CDR2 LQKENI. Unmatched junction bases numbered 17, after V lost 2 bases and J lost 7 bases. This CDR3 is built from 19 residues. This CDR3 is CASSPTRLFGQGGRQPQHF. CDR3 nucleotide sequence: TGTGCCAGCTCACCAACGCGCCTTTTTGGACAGGGGGGGAGACAGCCCCAGCATTTT.

The count of this clone is one. The chain employs TRBV19 and TRBJ1-5; D is uncertain. CDR1 and CDR2 (germline): LNHDA, SQIVND (reference sequence). V gave up 5 bases and J gave up 7 bases, with 18 bases separating them. The CDR3 contains 15 residues. The CDR3 nucleotides are TGTGCCAGTAGTGCCGGGCCTCAAGCGGGACAGCCCCAGCATTTT. It encodes CASSAGPQAGQPQHF.

The chain has TRBV6-2 or TRBV6-3 and TRBJ1-2, with TRBD1 matching over 8 bases. Germline trimming cut 6 bases from V and 3 bases from J; bases unmatched to any gene: 9. Germline V CDR1 and CDR2: MNHEY, SVGEGT. The CDR3 has 15 amino acids. The CDR3 bases are TGTGCCAGCAGCCGCCTGACAGGGGCCCACTATGGCTACACCTTC. This sequence encodes CASSRLTGAHYGYTF.

This chain uses TRBV19 with TRBJ2-1, with 7 bases identical to TRBD1. This CDR3 has 15 residues. Per germline, CDR1 LNHDA and CDR2 SQIVND (reference sequence). V lost 5 bases and J lost 3; bases outside the gene matches: 7. The chain's CDR3 is CASSPQGQVYNEQFF. The CDR3 DNA sequence: TGTGCCAGTAGTCCACAAGGACAGGTCTACAATGAGCAGTTCTTC.

This clone has a handful of counts. The chain combines TRBV2 with TRBJ1-2; 7 bases match TRBD1. V shed 3 bases and J 8 bases; nucleotides not matched to a gene: 6. The CDR3 runs to 13 residues. CDR1 is SNHLY and CDR2 is FYNNEI in the germline V gene. This CDR3 reads CASSEGQIKGYTF. The CDR3 DNA sequence: TGTGCCAGCAGTGAGGGACAGATTAAGGGCTACACCTTC.

The chain joins TRBV6-5 to TRBJ2-3; 8 bases align to TRBD2. Trimming at V came to 7 bases and at J to 1 base, leaving 7 bases not matched to a gene. Germline V gene lookup returns CDR1 MNHEY and CDR2 SVGAGI. The CDR3 extends over 15 amino acids. The CDR3 coding sequence is TGTGCCAGCACCGAGGGGGGACTAGGCACAGATACGCAGTATTTT. Its translation is CASTEGGLGTDTQYF.

The rearrangement links TRBV7-2 to TRBJ2-7, with 14 nucleotides matching TRBD2. CDR1 and CDR2 (germline): SGHTA, FQGNSA. Trimming cost V 1 base and J 3 bases; bases outside gene matches: 5. This CDR3 has 17 amino acids. CDR3 sequence: CASSLGTSGGRVYEQYF. DNA for the CDR3: TGTGCCAGCAGCTTAGGGACTAGCGGGGGGAGGGTCTACGAGCAGTACTTC.

The V and J genes are TRBV7-8 and TRBJ2-7, with D possibly TRBD1 on 5 matching bases. V lost 4 bases and J lost 0, with 10 bases in between. This CDR3 comprises 14 residues. CDR1 is SGHVS and CDR2 is FQNEAQ in the germline V gene. In DNA, the CDR3 is TGTGCCAGCAGCTCGTCGACAGCCTCCTACGAGCAGTACTTC. Protein: CASSSSTASYEQYF.

The chain joins TRBV2 to TRBJ2-1, with 10 bases lining up with TRBD2. Germline CDR1 is SNHLY and CDR2 is FYNNEI. Trimming cost V 8 bases and J 9 bases; bases outside gene matches: 13. This CDR3 is built from 15 residues. The CDR3 loop reads CASDPRGLARGEQFF. CDR3 in DNA: TGTGCCAGCGACCCCCGGGGACTAGCGAGGGGTGAGCAGTTCTTC.

The V call is TRBV11-1, the J call TRBJ2-2; TRBD1 is a possible D gene (6 bases). Germline CDR1 is SGHAT and CDR2 is FQDESV (reference sequence). CDR3 length equals 16 residues. V gave up 5 bases and J gave up 2 bases, with 15 bases separating them. The CDR3 bases are TGTGCCAGCAGCCGACGGACAGCTAGTAACACCGGGGAGCTGTTTTTT. This encodes CASSRRTASNTGELFF.

The rearrangement uses TRBV5-1 and TRBJ2-1, with 7 nucleotides matching TRBD1. The CDR3 loop spans 14 amino acids. The germline gives CDR1 SGHRS, CDR2 YFSETQ. V trimming: 1 base; J trimming: 7 bases; junction bases outside the gene matches: 5. CDR3 nucleotide sequence: TGCGCCAGCAGCTTGACCGACAGGGCAAATGAGCAGTTCTTC. It translates to CASSLTDRANEQFF.

The chain combines TRBV6-5 with TRBJ1-1; D unclear. Germline values: CDR1 MNHEY, CDR2 SVGAGI. The CDR3 length is 15 residues. Deletions cut 6 bases from V and 0 bases from J, with 14 bases between. This CDR3 is CASSPRLVMNTEAFF. The CDR3 DNA is TGTGCCAGCAGCCCCAGGCTGGTCATGAACACTGAAGCTTTCTTT.

This clone has a count of ten or more. This chain uses TRBV19 with TRBJ1-3; TRBD1 aligns across 7 bases. The trim removed 6 bases at V and 5 bases at J, leaving 7 bases unmatched. The CDR3 runs 14 residues. Germline V gene lookup returns CDR1 LNHDA and CDR2 SQIVND (reference sequence). For the CDR3, the DNA is TGTGCCAGTAGGTGGACAGGACATCGAAACACCATATATTTT. Translated: CASRWTGHRNTIYF.

The gene calls are TRBV19 and TRBJ1-5, with 11 bases lining up with TRBD1. Germline V gives CDR1 LNHDA, CDR2 SQIVND (reference sequence). The length of the CDR3 is 22 residues. V lost 7 bases and J lost 4; bases outside the gene matches: 27. The CDR3 reads CASKGGDRGSVIKLFSNQPQHF. CDR3 DNA sequence: TGTGCCAGTAAAGGCGGGGACAGGGGGTCCGTAATCAAACTCTTCTCTAATCAGCCCCAGCATTTT.

The chain uses TRBV14 and TRBJ1-1; D is possibly TRBD1 (5 bases). V was pared by 2 bases and J by 3 bases, with 13 bases between. This CDR3 comprises 15 residues. The germline gives CDR1 SGHDN, CDR2 FVKESK. DNA of the CDR3: TGTGCCAGCAGCCAATTGCAGGGCTGGGACACTGAAGCTTTCTTT. Translation: CASSQLQGWDTEAFF.

The chain carries TRBV5-1 and TRBJ2-7, with TRBD1 matching over 10 bases. The CDR3 runs to 16 residues. Germline lookup yields CDR1 SGHRS and CDR2 YFSETQ. The J segment lost 2 bases and the V segment lost 2 bases, leaving 7 bases of the junction unmatched. CDR3 sequence reads: CASSFIRGTGAYEQYF. CDR3 nucleotides: TGCGCCAGCAGCTTTATCCGCGGGACAGGGGCCTACGAGCAGTACTTC.

The rearrangement links TRBV10-3 to TRBJ2-5; TRBD2 agrees at 12 bases. V shed 2 bases, J shed 4 bases, and the junction held 8 bases outside the gene matches. The CDR3 loop spans 17 amino acids. Germline V gene lookup returns CDR1 ENHRY and CDR2 SYGVKD. The CDR3 nucleotides read TGTGCCATCAGTGAGACTAGCGGGGGGTCAATTATAGAGACCCAGTACTTC. Its protein product is CAISETSGGSIIETQYF.

The genes are TRBV18 and TRBJ2-5, with D perhaps TRBD1 (6 bases). This CDR3 region has 15 residues. V lost 4 bases and J lost 1, with 13 bases in between. Germline V gene data show CDR1 as KGHSH and CDR2 as LQKENI. The CDR3 nucleotides are TGTGCCAGCTCACTCAAAAGGGACACCCAAGAGACCCAGTACTTC. Translation gives CASSLKRDTQETQYF.

The chain couples TRBV18 to TRBJ2-7; tentative D call: TRBD1 (6 bases). V lost 5 bases and J lost 3, with 14 bases in between. The CDR3 is 14 amino acids. In germline, CDR1 is KGHSH, CDR2 LQKENI. CDR3: CASSERQEFYEQYF. The CDR3 DNA reads as TGTGCCAGCTCAGAAAGACAGGAATTCTACGAGCAGTACTTC.

The chain carries TRBV9 and TRBJ2-1; 10 bases are a match to TRBD1. Germline V gives CDR1 SGDLS, CDR2 YYNGEE. This CDR3 is 15 amino acids long. V lost 3 bases and J lost 4; bases outside the gene matches: 4. CDR3 sequence (DNA): TGTGCCAGCAGCGCAGGACAGGGGGAGTACAATGAGCAGTTCTTC. Translation: CASSAGQGEYNEQFF.

V usage is TRBV6-6 and J usage is TRBJ2-2; 7 nucleotides agree with TRBD1. With V trimmed by 5 bases and J by 1 base, 1 base remained unmatched. The CDR3 covers 14 residues. Germline CDR1 and CDR2: MNHNY and SVGAGI (reference sequence). The DNA of the CDR3 is TGTGCCAGCAGTAGGACAGGGAACACCGGGGAGCTGTTTTTT. Its protein is CASSRTGNTGELFF.

The J gene is TRBJ2-2, the V gene TRBV2; D unclear. The V end lost 6 bases, the J end lost 11 bases, and 10 bases lay between the germline ends. Germline V lookup: CDR1 SNHLY, CDR2 FYNNEI. The CDR3 spans 11 residues. The CDR3 nucleotides are TGTGCCAGCAGGTACAGCCGTGAGCTGTTTTTT. It translates to CASRYSRELFF.

About this clone itself: One end of the junction varies from germline; a read error may be responsible. This sequence joins TRBV14 and TRBJ2-7, with a tentative D call TRBD2 (5 bases). The CDR3 extends over 11 amino acids. Germline V gives CDR1 SGHDN, CDR2 FVKESK. The CDR3 loop is CASSQVGMADF. CDR3 in DNA: TGTGCCAGCAGCCAAGTCGGGATGGCGGACTTC.

The CDR3 here is CASTAGVGVGGRGEAFF. The CDR3 bases are TGTGCCAGTACCGCCGGAGTGGGAGTTGGGGGGAGGGGAGAAGCTTTCTTT. The rearrangement uses TRBV19 and TRBJ1-1, with D perhaps TRBD1 (5 bases). This CDR3 is 17 amino acids long. Germline assignment: CDR1 LNHDA and CDR2 SQIVND (reference sequence). V shed 7 bases and J shed 8 bases, with 29 bases lying between them.

The J gene is TRBJ2-5, the V gene TRBV2; a possible D gene is TRBD2 (6 bases). V was shortened by 10 bases and J by 3 bases, with 12 bases between the two germline ends. Per germline, CDR1 SNHLY and CDR2 FYNNEI. CDR3 length: 12 residues. CDR3 DNA sequence: TGTGCCACAGGCGGGGATAAAGAGACCCAGTACTTC. Its translation is CATGGDKETQYF.

This rearrangement joins TRBV11-3 to TRBJ1-1; TRBD1 might be the D (6 bases). Germline CDR1 and CDR2: SGHNT and YENEEA. The CDR3 has 11 amino acids. The ends were cut back, 11 bases at V and 6 bases at J, with 13 bases in the middle. CDR3 loop: CASRGRAEAFF. CDR3 bases: TGTGCCTCCAGGGGAAGGGCTGAAGCTTTCTTT. Supplemented by reference TRBV11-3 and TRBJ1-1, the full variable domain reads EAGVVQSPRYKIIEKKQPVAFWCNPISGHNTLYWYLQNLGQGPELLIRYENEEAVDDSQLPKDRFSAERLKGVDSTLKIQPAELGDSAVYLCASRGRAEAFFGQGTRLTVV.

The gene calls are TRBV5-6 and TRBJ1-5, with TRBD1 matching 7 bases. CDR3 length equals 14 residues. Trimming at V came to 2 bases and at J to 5 bases, leaving 4 bases not matched to a gene. Germline V CDR1 and CDR2: SGHDT, YYEEEE. The CDR3 region is CASSFTGVDQPQHF. The CDR3 DNA sequence: TGTGCCAGCAGCTTTACAGGGGTGGATCAGCCCCAGCATTTT.